This entry features one T cell receptor beta chain sequence. This specimen comes from a study of control samples from healthy donors and cancer patients. Data came from immunoSEQ multiplex PCR; TCRdb stores just in-frame clones and leaves some out. The table has 40,000 to 50,000 clones, roughly 94% seen once. Sequencing used blood. The source of this sequence is a man in his 60s in good health.

CDR3 bases: TGTGCCAGCAGCTTGTCCCGGGACAGGGGTGAATATGGCTACACCTTC. It codes for CASSLSRDRGEYGYTF. The gene calls are TRBV5-6 and TRBJ1-2; 10 bases are shared with TRBD1. The CDR3 sequence is 16 residues long. With 1 base clipped from V and 5 bases from J, the junction kept 8 bases outside the gene matches. CDR1 and CDR2 from the germline V gene are SGHDT and YYEEEE.